Listed below are T cell receptor beta chains from one sample, sequenced in a study of Graves' ophthalmopathy and Graves' hyperthyroidism. Via MiXCR, TCRdb re-called the multiplex PCR reads, giving one row per CDR3 protein. The table lists 900,000 to 1,200,000 distinct CDR3 sequences, 35% to 40% of them singletons, with 11% in the top ten. The sample comprised peripheral blood or thyroid tissue (not recorded which). These receptors were obtained from an adult man with Graves' hyperthyroidism. Both conserved end residues are part of each CDR3. A D gene is named only where the DNA matches it firmly. Clone size appears in some rows only: once, few, many, or a class for an expanded clone.

D: NA
V: TRBV14
size: NA
J: TRBJ1-5
length: 21
CDR3: CASSQAPRIAKFALLNQPQHF
DNA: TGTGCCAGCAGCCAAGCGCCGAGGATAGCAAAGTTTGCCCTTCTCAATCAGCCCCAGCATTTT

D: NA
V: TRBV27
size: NA
J: TRBJ1-5
length: 13
CDR3: CASSSGAGQPQHF
DNA: TGTGCCAGCAGTTCAGGGGCTGGTCAGCCCCAGCATTTT

D: NA
V: TRBV20-1
size: few
J: TRBJ1-2
length: 13
CDR3: CSAPRTAGDGYTF
DNA: TGCAGTGCTCCACGCACCGCAGGGGATGGCTACACCTTC

D: NA
V: TRBV4-3
size: few
J: TRBJ1-3
length: 15
CDR3: CASSQDERAQNTIYF
DNA: TGCGCCAGCAGCCAAGATGAAAGGGCCCAAAACACCATATATTTT

D: TRBD2
V: TRBV7-2
size: NA
J: TRBJ2-5
length: 16
CDR3: CASRSLAGGLQETQYF
DNA: TGTGCCAGCAGATCACTAGCGGGAGGGCTACAAGAGACCCAGTACTTC

D: NA
V: TRBV15
size: NA
J: TRBJ2-2
length: 17
CDR3: CATSRGRVGASTGELFF
DNA: TGTGCCACCAGCAGAGGACGGGTAGGGGCAAGCACCGGGGAGCTGTTTTTT

D: NA
V: TRBV5-5
size: many
J: TRBJ1-2
length: 14
CDR3: CASSYTGPSYGYTF
DNA: TGTGCCAGCAGCTACACAGGTCCCAGCTATGGCTACACCTTC

D: NA
V: TRBV7-2
size: many
J: TRBJ1-4
length: 16
CDR3: CASSPGDRVGNEKLFF
DNA: TGTGCCAGCAGCCCAGGAGATCGGGTGGGGAATGAAAAACTGTTTTTT

D: NA
V: TRBV20-1
size: NA
J: TRBJ1-1
length: 15
CDR3: CSARKTGPGDTEAFF
DNA: TGCAGTGCTAGAAAGACAGGACCGGGGGACACTGAAGCTTTCTTT

D: TRBD2
V: TRBV15
size: NA
J: TRBJ2-2
length: 18
CDR3: CATSRGILGGRATWELFF
DNA: TGTGCCACCAGCAGAGGTATCCTCGGCGGGAGAGCGACCTGGGAGCTGTTTTTT

D: TRBD1
V: TRBV19
size: once
J: TRBJ1-1
length: 13
CDR3: CASSMTGYTEAFF
DNA: TGTGCCAGTAGTATGACAGGGTACACTGAAGCTTTCTTT

D: TRBD1
V: TRBV6-5
size: NA
J: TRBJ1-6
length: 14
CDR3: CASNGQGLSTPLHF
DNA: TGTGCCAGCAACGGACAGGGGCTCAGCACACCCCTCCACTTT

D: NA
V: TRBV20-1
size: once
J: TRBJ2-5
length: 13
CDR3: CSASRGHKETQYF
DNA: TGCAGTGCTAGCCGGGGACACAAAGAGACCCAGTACTTC

D: NA
V: TRBV7-8
size: NA
J: TRBJ2-5
length: 14
CDR3: CASSPIGGPETQYF
DNA: TGTGCCAGCAGCCCCATTGGGGGTCCCGAGACCCAGTACTTC

D: NA
V: TRBV19
size: NA
J: TRBJ2-7
length: 17
CDR3: CASSLPNTRQFTYEQYF
DNA: TGTGCCAGCAGCCTCCCTAACACCCGACAGTTTACCTACGAGCAGTACTTC

D: NA
V: TRBV18
size: few
J: TRBJ1-5
length: 14
CDR3: CASSPGEIGQPQHF
DNA: TGTGCCAGCTCACCAGGGGAAATCGGCCAGCCCCAGCATTTT

D: NA
V: TRBV12-5
size: few
J: TRBJ2-5
length: 13
CDR3: CASGPDLEETQYF
DNA: TGTGCTAGTGGTCCGGACTTAGAAGAGACCCAGTACTTC

D: NA
V: TRBV11-1
size: NA
J: TRBJ1-2
length: 15
CDR3: CASSLSRTGLYGYTF
DNA: TGTGCCAGCAGCTTATCCCGCACAGGGCTCTATGGCTACACCTTC

D: NA
V: TRBV7-3
size: NA
J: TRBJ1-5
length: 14
CDR3: CASSLMGVREPQHF
DNA: TGTGCCAGCAGCTTAATGGGGGTTAGGGAGCCCCAGCATTTT

D: TRBD2
V: TRBV7-2
size: few
J: TRBJ2-3
length: 14
CDR3: CASSLVLAADTQYF
DNA: TGTGCCAGCAGCTTAGTCCTAGCGGCAGATACGCAGTATTTT

D: TRBD2
V: TRBV20-1
size: many
J: TRBJ2-5
length: 14
CDR3: CSAQTSGALETQYF
DNA: TGCAGTGCACAGACTAGCGGGGCCCTTGAGACCCAGTACTTC

D: NA
V: TRBV7-9
size: few
J: TRBJ1-1
length: 14
CDR3: CASSSDRTYTEAFF
DNA: TGTGCCAGCAGCTCCGACAGGACGTACACTGAAGCTTTCTTT

D: NA
V: TRBV2
size: NA
J: TRBJ2-5
length: 13
CDR3: CANRVKDQETQYF
DNA: TGTGCCAACAGGGTTAAGGACCAAGAGACCCAGTACTTC

D: NA
V: TRBV5-1
size: NA
J: TRBJ1-6
length: 14
CDR3: CASSYHAYNSPLHF
DNA: TGCGCCAGCAGCTACCATGCCTATAATTCACCCCTCCACTTT

D: TRBD1
V: TRBV7-2
size: NA
J: TRBJ1-5
length: 14
CDR3: CASSPDRAQAAQHF
DNA: TGTGCCAGCAGCCCGGACAGGGCCCAAGCAGCCCAGCATTTT

D: NA
V: TRBV7-8
size: many
J: TRBJ1-2
length: 13
CDR3: CASSRAANYGYTF
DNA: TGTGCCAGCAGTCGGGCCGCGAACTATGGCTACACCTTC

D: TRBD2
V: TRBV10-3
size: many
J: TRBJ2-3
length: 14
CDR3: CAISEERETDTQYF
DNA: TGTGCCATCAGTGAGGAGCGGGAGACAGATACGCAGTATTTT

D: TRBD1
V: TRBV12-3/TRBV12-4
size: many
J: TRBJ1-1
length: 16
CDR3: CASSADRDSLNTEAFF
DNA: TGTGCCAGCAGTGCCGACCGGGACAGCTTGAACACTGAAGCTTTCTTT

D: NA
V: TRBV10-3
size: NA
J: TRBJ1-1
length: 17
CDR3: CAISESSGRGENTEAFF
DNA: TGTGCCATCAGTGAGTCATCCGGCAGGGGCGAGAACACTGAAGCTTTCTTT

D: NA
V: TRBV29-1
size: NA
J: TRBJ1-5
length: 14
CDR3: CSSYATSSNQPQHF
DNA: TGCAGCAGTTATGCCACATCGAGCAATCAGCCCCAGCATTTT

D: TRBD1
V: TRBV12-3/TRBV12-4
size: few
J: TRBJ1-1
length: 16
CDR3: CASSFKFDRGNTEAFF
DNA: TGTGCCAGCAGTTTTAAATTCGACAGGGGGAACACTGAAGCTTTCTTT

D: NA
V: TRBV2
size: NA
J: TRBJ1-4
length: 15
CDR3: CASRSGPTTYEKLFF
DNA: TGTGCCAGCAGGAGCGGACCGACGACTTATGAAAAACTGTTTTTT

D: TRBD1
V: TRBV19
size: many
J: TRBJ1-2
length: 13
CDR3: CASERDRGYGYTF
DNA: TGTGCCAGTGAGCGGGACAGGGGATATGGCTACACCTTC

D: NA
V: TRBV5-6
size: NA
J: TRBJ1-5
length: 15
CDR3: CASSFFTYSNQPQHF
DNA: TGTGCCAGCAGCTTCTTCACGTATAGCAATCAGCCCCAGCATTTT

D: NA
V: TRBV19
size: many
J: TRBJ1-2
length: 16
CDR3: CASSIPGAWGMDGYTF
DNA: TGTGCCAGTAGTATCCCTGGTGCATGGGGAATGGATGGCTACACCTTC

D: TRBD1
V: TRBV7-2
size: NA
J: TRBJ2-5
length: 15
CDR3: CASSPGSAGGETQYF
DNA: TGTGCCAGCAGCCCCGGTTCGGCAGGGGGAGAGACCCAGTACTTC